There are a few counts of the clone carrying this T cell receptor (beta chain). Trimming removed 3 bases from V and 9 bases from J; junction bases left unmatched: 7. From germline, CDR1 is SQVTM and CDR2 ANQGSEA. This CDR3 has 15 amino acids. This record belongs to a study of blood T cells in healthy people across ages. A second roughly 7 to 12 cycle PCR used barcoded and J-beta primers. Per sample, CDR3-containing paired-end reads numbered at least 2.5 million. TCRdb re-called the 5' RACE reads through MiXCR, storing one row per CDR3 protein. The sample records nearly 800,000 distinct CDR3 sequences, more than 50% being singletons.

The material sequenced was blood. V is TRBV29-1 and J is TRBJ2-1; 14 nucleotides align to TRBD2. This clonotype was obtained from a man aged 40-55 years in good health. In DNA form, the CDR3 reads TGCAGCGTTGATGGGACTAGCGGGAGATTTGGTGAGCAGTTCTTC. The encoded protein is CSVDGTSGRFGEQFF.